This TCR beta chain was observed in a study of blood T cell repertoires in COVID-19. Study information: From T cells, B-cell-depleted T cells, or PBMCs came the material, which was cDNA or gDNA.

Sequencing was performed with immunoSEQ multiplex PCR; in TCRdb, only in-frame clones are kept and a portion is missing. The sample comprises about 230,000 clones, approximately 80% of which are singletons, and around 7.2% rests with the top ten. This TCR derives from a woman aged 50 to 60 with acute or convalescent COVID-19. Sequencing was done on a sample of peripheral blood.

CDR3 residues: CASSARDSTYEQYF. DNA for the CDR3: TGTGCCAGTAGTGCCCGGGACAGTACCTACGAGCAGTACTTC. V and J are TRBV19 and TRBJ2-7; TRBD1 matches 7 bases. The V segment lost 5 bases and the J segment 2 bases; nucleotides outside the gene matches: 6. Germline CDR1 is LNHDA and CDR2 is SQIVND (reference sequence). This CDR3 comprises 14 residues.